This T cell receptor beta chain was profiled in a study of lymphopenia after photon versus proton radiotherapy. Whole-study findings and limits: Oligoclonal CD8+ Temra expansion after nadir drove photon patients' diversity drop. Relative stability marked proton patients; photon patients lost diversity and naive cells. Better survival with proton therapy was suggested as possible, not demonstrated. In patients who died, overall survival fell as post-nadir TCR diversity dropped more.

With regard to this clone: Its antigen is not known.

Sequenced by immunoSEQ multiplex PCR; TCRdb stores in-frame clones only, minus some. This sample has around 150,000 clones, with about nine tenths found just once. The length of the CDR3 is 14 residues. Germline V lookup: CDR1 SGDLS, CDR2 YYNGEE. Between the trimmed V and J ends, which lost 0 bases and 5 bases, there was a span of 12 bases. The sequence came from a man aged 50-59 years with gastric cancer. The rearrangement uses TRBV9 and TRBJ2-7; tentative D call: TRBD2 (6 bases). This specimen consisted of peripheral blood, obtained from a patient treated with photon-based radiotherapy. The CDR3 is CASSVAGASHEQYF. CDR3 nucleotide sequence: TGTGCCAGCAGCGTAGCGGGAGCATCCCACGAGCAGTACTTC.